A single sample is the source of the 11 T cell receptor beta chains below, sequenced in a study of patients and donors after allogeneic stem cell transplantation. Each CDR3 protein is one row after TCRdb ran MiXCR on the RT-PCR reads. The sample lists some 40,000 distinct CDR3 sequences; 25% to 35% were seen once. What was sequenced was blood, either unsorted or a sorted T cell fraction (not recorded which). The receptor source for this set is a human donor who was either an allogeneic HSCT recipient or a stem cell or donor lymphocyte infusion donor (not recorded which). It is not recorded whose cells these are; they may come from a transplant donor.

DNA of the CDR3: TGCAGCCTGCGGGGCTACAATGAGCAGTTCTTC. Translating it yields CSLRGYNEQFF. The V call is TRBV29-1, the J call TRBJ2-1; TRBD2 might be the D (6 bases). This CDR3 is built from 11 residues. V was trimmed by 8 bases and J by 3 bases, leaving 8 bases between them. Per the germline V gene, CDR1 is SQVTM and CDR2 is ANQGSEA.

The V and J genes are TRBV7-6 and TRBJ1-5, with unresolved D. Germline V gene data show CDR1 as SGHVS and CDR2 as FNYEAQ. V lost 2 bases and J 6 bases, leaving 11 bases between the germline ends. The CDR3 runs 14 residues. The CDR3 DNA follows: TGTGCCAGCAGCTTACCGGAGGGCGCTCAGCCCCAGCATTTT. Its protein product is CASSLPEGAQPQHF.

This clonotype was seen a handful of times. V is TRBV4-2 and J is TRBJ2-7, with 7 positions matching TRBD1. The CDR3 covers 15 residues. Germline V lookup: CDR1 LGHNA, CDR2 YNFKEQ. J lost 2 bases, V lost 2 bases, and 6 bases had no gene match. CDR3 coding DNA: TGTGCCAGCAGCCAAAGGACAGGTTCTACCTACGAGCAGTACTTC. It translates to CASSQRTGSTYEQYF.

The genes are TRBV4-3 and TRBJ2-1, with a weak D call TRBD2 (5 bases). CDR1 and CDR2 from the germline V gene are LGHNA and YSLEER. Trimming removed 1 base at V and 8 bases at J, with 15 bases between. The CDR3 runs to 15 residues. The CDR3 here is CASSQGSTSGDEQFF. CDR3 sequence (DNA): TGCGCCAGCAGCCAAGGGTCAACATCCGGGGATGAGCAGTTCTTC.

This clonotype was counted a few times. V usage is TRBV4-1 and J usage is TRBJ1-1, with D perhaps TRBD1 (5 bases). The V gene lost 1 base and the J gene lost 9 bases, with 9 bases spanning the gap. There are 12 residues in the CDR3. Germline V gene data show CDR1 as MGHRA and CDR2 as YSYEKL. The CDR3 sequence: CASSQGDGKAFF. CDR3 nucleotides: TGCGCCAGCAGCCAAGGGGACGGGAAAGCTTTCTTT.

The chain employs TRBV5-1 and TRBJ2-7, with D uncertain. The germline V gene encodes CDR1 SGHRS and CDR2 YFSETQ. The length of the CDR3 is 14 residues. The V and J ends lost 3 bases and 2 bases respectively, with 12 bases between them. The CDR3 reads CASSSPAATYEQYF. The CDR3 DNA reads TGCGCCAGCAGCTCACCCGCAGCTACCTACGAGCAGTACTTC.

The sample holds one count of this clonotype. The chain has TRBV6-9 and TRBJ2-5, with unresolved D. CDR3 length: 13 amino acids. CDR1 is MNHGY, CDR2 SVAAGI, per germline. Between the trimmed V and J ends, which lost 8 bases and 3 bases, there was a span of 13 bases. CDR3 residues: CASPGDPEETQYF. CDR3 nucleotide sequence: TGTGCCAGCCCCGGCGACCCAGAAGAGACCCAGTACTTC.

V gene TRBV5-1 combines with J gene TRBJ2-5; 7 positions agree with TRBD2. V shed 1 base and J 2 bases; nucleotides not matched to a gene: 11. Germline V lookup: CDR1 SGHRS, CDR2 YFSETQ. This CDR3 comprises 17 residues. CDR3 loop: CASSLWATGGLQETQYF. CDR3 nucleotides: TGCGCCAGCAGCTTGTGGGCGACGGGAGGCCTACAAGAGACCCAGTACTTC.

The sample holds many counts of this clonotype. The chain employs TRBV7-2 and TRBJ1-4, with D tentatively TRBD1 (6 bases). Germline V CDR1 and CDR2: SGHTA, FQGNSA. This CDR3 contains 14 residues. V gave up 2 bases and J gave up 4 bases, with 8 bases separating them. The DNA for the CDR3 is TGTGCCAGCAGCTTAAGGGGGTTTAATGAAAAACTGTTTTTT. Translating gives CASSLRGFNEKLFF.

The rearrangement uses TRBV27 and TRBJ2-7, with 8 bases lining up with TRBD1. V lost 2 bases, J lost 5 bases, and 8 bases stayed unmatched. CDR1 is MNHEY, CDR2 SMNVEV, per germline (reference sequence). This CDR3 comprises 15 residues. CDR3 amino acids: CASSLPTTGVHEQYF. CDR3 DNA: TGTGCCAGCAGTTTACCAACGACAGGGGTCCACGAGCAGTACTTC.

The chain is built from TRBV4-3 and TRBJ2-1, with 13 bases lining up with TRBD2. Unmatched junction bases numbered 9, after V lost 0 bases and J lost 4 bases. The CDR3 contains 19 residues. Germline values: CDR1 LGHNA, CDR2 YSLEER. CDR3: CASSQDPTGGLAGYNEQFF. CDR3 nucleotides: TGCGCCAGCAGCCAAGACCCCACGGGGGGACTAGCGGGGTACAATGAGCAGTTCTTC.